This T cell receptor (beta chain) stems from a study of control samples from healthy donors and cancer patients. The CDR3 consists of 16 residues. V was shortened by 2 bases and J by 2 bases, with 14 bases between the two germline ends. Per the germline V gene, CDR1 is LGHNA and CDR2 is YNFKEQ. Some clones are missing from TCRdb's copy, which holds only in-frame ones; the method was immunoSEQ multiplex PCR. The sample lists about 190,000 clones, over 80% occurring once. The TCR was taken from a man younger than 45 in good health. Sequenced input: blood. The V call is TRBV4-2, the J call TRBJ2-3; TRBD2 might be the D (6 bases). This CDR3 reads CASSQTGSENTDTQYF. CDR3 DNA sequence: TGTGCCAGCAGCCAAACCGGGAGCGAGAACACAGATACGCAGTATTTT.